The 13 T cell receptor beta chains listed next were all sequenced from one sample in a study of regulatory dendritic cells for organ transplantation. Data came from immunoSEQ multiplex PCR; TCRdb stores just in-frame clones and leaves some out. This table holds about 20,000 clones, roughly four fifths found once. The antigens for these receptors are not known. Sorted subsets were CFSE-labeled and cultured four to six days with allogeneic dendritic cells. The sample consisted of memory CD4+ T cells from blood cultured with regulatory dendritic cells. Subset here: CD45RO+ memory T cells. The receptors were sampled from a human donor in good health.

The chain combines TRBV2 with TRBJ2-7; either TRBD1 or TRBD2 may supply D (5 bases each). Looked up from germline, CDR1 is SNHLY and CDR2 is FYNNEI. Trimming shortened V by 8 bases and J by 4 bases, and 18 bases separated the two germline ends. The CDR3 is 14 amino acids. CDR3 amino acids: CASLPYGREYEQYF. CDR3 DNA sequence: TGTGCCAGCCTCCCTTATGGCAGGGAGTACGAGCAGTACTTC. The full variable domain, rest sourced from reference TRBV2 and TRBJ2-7, is EPEVTQTPSHQVTQMGQEVILRCVPISNHLYFYWYRQILGQKVEFLVSFYNNEISEKSEIFDDQFSVERPDGSNFTLKIRSTKLEDSAMYFCASLPYGREYEQYFGPGTRLTVT.

The chain carries TRBV12-5 and TRBJ2-7; perhaps TRBD1 as D (5 bases). The CDR3 contains 17 residues. V lost 3 bases to trimming and J lost 2 bases, with 20 bases between them. Looked up from germline, CDR1 is LGHNT and CDR2 is FRNRAP. This chain's CDR3 is CASGLNPLGQVPYEQYF. CDR3 coding DNA: TGTGCTAGTGGTTTAAACCCCCTGGGGCAGGTACCCTACGAGCAGTACTTC.

The DNA for the CDR3 is TGTGCCACCCAGCAACTAGCGGGAAGGGACACAGATACGCAGTATTTT. The encoded protein is CATQQLAGRDTDTQYF. The chain carries TRBV10-3 and TRBJ2-3; 10 positions agree with TRBD2. This CDR3 is 16 amino acids long. Germline loops: CDR1 ENHRY, CDR2 SYGVKD. The junction had 12 bases not matched to a gene; V was cut back by 10 bases and J by 2 bases.

The chain is built from TRBV13 and TRBJ2-5; perhaps TRBD1 as D (5 bases). The CDR3 loop spans 18 amino acids. The ends were cut back, 0 bases at V and 4 bases at J, with 21 bases in the middle. Germline V gene lookup returns CDR1 PRHDT and CDR2 FYEKMQ (reference sequence). The CDR3 reads CASSLGPHGRDKGETQYF. CDR3 nucleotide sequence: TGTGCCAGCAGCTTAGGGCCCCATGGCAGGGATAAGGGAGAGACCCAGTACTTC.

The count of this clone is one. The chain links TRBV19 to TRBJ1-2; 10 nucleotides agree with TRBD1. V trimming: 6 bases; J trimming: 2 bases; junction bases outside the gene matches: 3. The germline V gene has CDR1 LNHDA and CDR2 SQIVND (reference sequence). The CDR3 covers 14 residues. The CDR3 protein is CASSRGQGNYGYTF. The CDR3 DNA sequence: TGTGCCAGTAGCCGGGGACAGGGGAACTATGGCTACACCTTC.

V is TRBV7-8 and J is TRBJ2-2; tentatively, D is TRBD2 (7 bases). Germline CDR1 reads SGHVS; CDR2 reads FQNEAQ. This CDR3 comprises 16 residues. With 0 bases removed from V and 7 bases from J, the gap between germline ends came to 15 bases. The CDR3 DNA sequence: TGTGCCAGCAGCTTAGCGCAACGGGGGGCAGGCGGGGAGCTGTTTTTT. Residues: CASSLAQRGAGGELFF.

The chain couples TRBV4-3 to TRBJ2-3; D uncertain. The CDR3 runs 17 residues. Trimming removed 0 bases at V and 2 bases at J, with 15 bases between. Looked up from germline, CDR1 is LGHNA and CDR2 is YSLEER. CDR3 protein: CASSQDHRSLFTDTQYF. The CDR3 nucleotides read TGCGCCAGCAGCCAAGATCACCGGAGCCTGTTCACAGATACGCAGTATTTT.

The chain is built from TRBV7-9 and TRBJ2-3, with 9 bases identical to TRBD1. Trimming cost V 5 bases and J 4 bases; bases outside gene matches: 13. CDR3 size: 17 residues. Germline loops: CDR1 SEHNR, CDR2 FQNEAQ (reference sequence). In nucleotides, the CDR3 is TGTGCCAGCAGCCCGGACTACGGGACAGGGATGGCAGATACGCAGTATTTT. It is translated as CASSPDYGTGMADTQYF.

This clone came up a few times. The CDR3 sequence: CASSHRDSGEQYF. CDR3 coding DNA: TGTGCCAGCAGTCACCGGGACAGTGGGGAGCAGTACTTC. This chain links TRBV27 with TRBJ2-7; 7 bases line up with TRBD1. Germline values: CDR1 MNHEY, CDR2 SMNVEV (reference sequence). V was clipped by 5 bases and J by 7 bases; unmatched bases: 8. CDR3 length equals 13 residues.

J is TRBJ1-4 and V is TRBV14; 11 bases align to TRBD1. V shed 3 bases and J 7 bases; nucleotides not matched to a gene: 10. This CDR3 is 17 amino acids long. The germline V gene has CDR1 SGHDN and CDR2 FVKESK. The CDR3 spells CASSQPGQGGHGEKLFF. The CDR3 DNA follows: TGTGCCAGCAGCCAGCCGGGACAGGGGGGTCACGGTGAAAAACTGTTTTTT.

This chain connects TRBV4-2 to TRBJ2-3, with 13 bases matching TRBD2. The CDR3 contains 19 residues. With 2 bases clipped from V and 0 bases from J, the junction kept 8 bases outside the gene matches. Germline V lookup: CDR1 LGHNA, CDR2 YNFKEQ. The CDR3: CASSQSGTSGDGSTDTQYF. In DNA, the CDR3 is TGTGCCAGCAGCCAATCTGGGACTAGCGGGGATGGGAGCACAGATACGCAGTATTTT.

CDR3 DNA: TGTGCCTGGAACCGACTAGCGGGAGATGGCGAGCAGTACTTC. This gives the protein CAWNRLAGDGEQYF. This sequence joins TRBV30 and TRBJ2-7; 12 bases line up with TRBD2. V lost 4 bases and J lost 6; bases outside the gene matches: 7. CDR3 size: 14 residues. CDR1 and CDR2 from the germline V gene are GTSNPN and SVGIG (reference sequence).

The rearrangement joins TRBV19 to TRBJ2-5; possible D gene TRBD2, 6 bases. From germline, CDR1 is LNHDA and CDR2 SQIVND (reference sequence). The CDR3 covers 16 residues. Trimming took 6 bases from V and 4 from J, leaving 21 bases between them. The CDR3 region is CASSSRSGTLAETQYF. CDR3 bases: TGTGCCAGTAGCTCCCGCTCCGGGACTCTTGCAGAGACCCAGTACTTC.